The 3 T cell receptor beta chains below all came from one sample that was sequenced in a study of cytotoxic CD8 clonotypes in ibrutinib-treated CLL. The method was immunoSEQ multiplex PCR; TCRdb's version includes in-frame clones alone and lacks a portion of them. This sample carries hundreds of thousands of clones, under 80% of them seen once, and the ten largest clones take over 15%. The specimen was PBMCs, collected after 24 months of ibrutinib treatment. The receptors come from a human donor with chronic lymphocytic leukemia.

This chain joins TRBV9 and TRBJ2-5; D is unclear. This CDR3 is 14 amino acids long. CDR1 and CDR2 from the germline V gene are SGDLS and YYNGEE. The V gene lost 0 bases and the J gene lost 2 bases, with 8 bases spanning the gap. In DNA, the CDR3 is TGTGCCAGCAGCGTAGAAGGTACACAAGAGACCCAGTACTTC. This encodes CASSVEGTQETQYF.

The chain employs TRBV29-1 and TRBJ2-2, with D perhaps matching TRBD2 (5 bases). Germline lookup yields CDR1 SQVTM and CDR2 ANQGSEA. The V end was cut by 1 base, the J end by 6 bases, with 9 bases between. CDR3 length: 13 amino acids. This CDR3 is CSVEGVEAGELFF. The CDR3, as DNA: TGCAGCGTTGAAGGGGTGGAGGCCGGGGAGCTGTTTTTT.

This chain joins TRBV27 and TRBJ2-5; 10 bases agree with TRBD1. The CDR3 consists of 14 residues. J was trimmed by 4 bases and V by 5 bases; bases with no gene match: 4. Germline V gene sequence: CDR1 MNHEY, CDR2 SMNVEV (reference sequence). The CDR3 DNA reads TGTGCCAGCAGTACAGACAGGGGGCTAGAGACCCAGTACTTC. Translated, it gives CASSTDRGLETQYF.